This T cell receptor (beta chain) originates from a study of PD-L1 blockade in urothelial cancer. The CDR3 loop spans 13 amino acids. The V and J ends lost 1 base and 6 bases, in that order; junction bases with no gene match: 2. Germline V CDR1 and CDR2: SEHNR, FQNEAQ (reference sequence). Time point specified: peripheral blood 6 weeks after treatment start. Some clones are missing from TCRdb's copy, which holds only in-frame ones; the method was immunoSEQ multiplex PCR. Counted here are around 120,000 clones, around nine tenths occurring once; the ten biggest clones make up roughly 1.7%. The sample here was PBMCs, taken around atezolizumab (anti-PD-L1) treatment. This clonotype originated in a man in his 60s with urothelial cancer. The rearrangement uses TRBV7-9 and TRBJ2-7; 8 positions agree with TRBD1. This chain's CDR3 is CASSLGQGREQYF. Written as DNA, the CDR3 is TGTGCCAGCAGCTTAGGACAGGGGCGCGAGCAGTACTTC.